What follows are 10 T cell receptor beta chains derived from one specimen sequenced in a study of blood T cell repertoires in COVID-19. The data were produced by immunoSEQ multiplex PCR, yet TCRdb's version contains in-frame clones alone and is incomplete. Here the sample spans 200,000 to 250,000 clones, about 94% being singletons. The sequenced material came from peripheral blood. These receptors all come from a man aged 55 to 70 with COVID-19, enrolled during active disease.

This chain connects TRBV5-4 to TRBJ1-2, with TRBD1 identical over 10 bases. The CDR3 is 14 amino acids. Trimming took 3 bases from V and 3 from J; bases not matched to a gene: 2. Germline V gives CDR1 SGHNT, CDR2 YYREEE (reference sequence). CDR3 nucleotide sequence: TGTGCCAGCAGCTCCGGACAGGGGGACTATGGCTACACCTTC. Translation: CASSSGQGDYGYTF.

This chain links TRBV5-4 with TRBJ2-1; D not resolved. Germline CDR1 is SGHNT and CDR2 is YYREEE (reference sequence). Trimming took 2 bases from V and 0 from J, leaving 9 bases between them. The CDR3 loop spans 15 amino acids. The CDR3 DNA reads TGTGCCAGCAGCTTCGGGTCCAGCTCCTACAATGAGCAGTTCTTC. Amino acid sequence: CASSFGSSSYNEQFF.

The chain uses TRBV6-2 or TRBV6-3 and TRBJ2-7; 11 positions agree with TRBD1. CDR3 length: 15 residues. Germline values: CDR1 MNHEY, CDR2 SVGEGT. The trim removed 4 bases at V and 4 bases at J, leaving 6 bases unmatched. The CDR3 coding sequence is TGTGCCAGCAGTTCCTGGACAGGGGGCATGTACGAGCAGTACTTC. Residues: CASSSWTGGMYEQYF.

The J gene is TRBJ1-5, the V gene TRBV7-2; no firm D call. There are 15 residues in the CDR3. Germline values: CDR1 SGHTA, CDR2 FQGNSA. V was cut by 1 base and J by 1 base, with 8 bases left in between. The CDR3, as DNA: TGTGCCAGCAGCTTAGATCCGGTGAGCAATCAGCCCCAGCATTTT. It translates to CASSLDPVSNQPQHF.

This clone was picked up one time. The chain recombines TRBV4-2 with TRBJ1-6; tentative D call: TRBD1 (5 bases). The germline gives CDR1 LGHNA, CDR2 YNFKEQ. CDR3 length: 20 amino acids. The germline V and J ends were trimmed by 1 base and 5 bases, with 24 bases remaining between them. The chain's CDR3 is CASSQGPIGSGYKDNSPLHF. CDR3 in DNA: TGTGCCAGCAGCCAAGGACCGATTGGATCAGGGTATAAAGATAATTCACCCCTCCACTTT.

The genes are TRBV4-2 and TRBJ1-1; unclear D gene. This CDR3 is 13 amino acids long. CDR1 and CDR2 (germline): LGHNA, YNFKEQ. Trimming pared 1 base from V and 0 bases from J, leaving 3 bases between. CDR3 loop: CASSQVMNTEAFF. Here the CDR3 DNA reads TGTGCCAGCAGCCAAGTTATGAACACTGAAGCTTTCTTT.

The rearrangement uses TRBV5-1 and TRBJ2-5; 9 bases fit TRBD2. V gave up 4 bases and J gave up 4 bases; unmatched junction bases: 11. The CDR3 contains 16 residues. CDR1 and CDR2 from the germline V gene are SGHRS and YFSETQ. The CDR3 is CASSRGASGKGETQYF. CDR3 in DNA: TGCGCCAGCAGCCGAGGCGCTAGCGGGAAGGGAGAGACCCAGTACTTC.

CDR3 DNA: TGCGCCAGCAGCGTACCGGGACAGGGTGGCACTGAAGCTTTCTTT. Translation gives CASSVPGQGGTEAFF. The rearrangement uses TRBV5-1 and TRBJ1-1, with 9 bases matching TRBD1. Germline V lookup: CDR1 SGHRS, CDR2 YFSETQ. The CDR3 is 15 amino acids. V lost 4 bases, J lost 4 bases, and 8 bases stayed unmatched.

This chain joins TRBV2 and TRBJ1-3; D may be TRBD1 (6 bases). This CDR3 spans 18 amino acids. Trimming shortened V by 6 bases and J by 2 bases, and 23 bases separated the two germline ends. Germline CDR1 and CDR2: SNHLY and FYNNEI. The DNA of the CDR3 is TGTGCCAGCAGGCCCCTGGACAGTTTGGTTCTAGCTGGAAACACCATATATTTT. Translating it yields CASRPLDSLVLAGNTIYF.

The CDR3 reads CASSHTGSGSYGYTF. The CDR3, as DNA: TGCGCCAGCAGCCACACAGGGTCTGGGTCCTATGGCTACACCTTC. The J gene is TRBJ1-2, the V gene TRBV4-3; perhaps TRBD1 as D (6 bases). This CDR3 has 15 residues. Trimming took 3 bases from V and 4 from J, leaving 15 bases between them. Germline CDR1 and CDR2: LGHNA and YSLEER.